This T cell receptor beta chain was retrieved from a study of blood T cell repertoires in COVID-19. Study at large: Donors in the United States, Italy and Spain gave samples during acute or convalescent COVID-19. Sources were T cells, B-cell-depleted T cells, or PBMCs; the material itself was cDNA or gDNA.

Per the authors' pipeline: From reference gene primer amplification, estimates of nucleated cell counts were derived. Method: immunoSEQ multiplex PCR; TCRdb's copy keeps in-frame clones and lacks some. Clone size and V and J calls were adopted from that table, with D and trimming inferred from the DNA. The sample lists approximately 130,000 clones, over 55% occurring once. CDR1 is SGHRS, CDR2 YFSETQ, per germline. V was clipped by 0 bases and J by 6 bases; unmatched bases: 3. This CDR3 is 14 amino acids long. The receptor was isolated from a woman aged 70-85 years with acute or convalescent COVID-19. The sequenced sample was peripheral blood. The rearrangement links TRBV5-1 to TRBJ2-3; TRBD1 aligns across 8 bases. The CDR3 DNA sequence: TGCGCCAGCAGCTTGGATGCAGGGGGCGATACGCAGTATTTT. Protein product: CASSLDAGGDTQYF.